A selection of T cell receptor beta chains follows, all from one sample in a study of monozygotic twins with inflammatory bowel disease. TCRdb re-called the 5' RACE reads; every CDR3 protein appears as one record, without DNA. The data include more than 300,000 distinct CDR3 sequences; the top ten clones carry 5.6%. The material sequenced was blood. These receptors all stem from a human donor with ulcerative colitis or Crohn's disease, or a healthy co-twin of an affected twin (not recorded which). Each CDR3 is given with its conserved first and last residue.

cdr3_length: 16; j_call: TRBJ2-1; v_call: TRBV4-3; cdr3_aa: CASSVLLRETYNEQFF
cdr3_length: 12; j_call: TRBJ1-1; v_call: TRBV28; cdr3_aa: CASSLSYTEAFF
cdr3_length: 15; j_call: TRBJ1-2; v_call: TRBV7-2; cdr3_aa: CASSSGGTTYYGYTF
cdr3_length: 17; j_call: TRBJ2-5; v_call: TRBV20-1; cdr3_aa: CSARDWGGEPSVETQYF
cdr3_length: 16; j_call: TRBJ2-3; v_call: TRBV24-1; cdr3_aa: CATSFRGLDGTDTQYF
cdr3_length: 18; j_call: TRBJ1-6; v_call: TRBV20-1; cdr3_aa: CSARPQPGRLSYNSPLHF
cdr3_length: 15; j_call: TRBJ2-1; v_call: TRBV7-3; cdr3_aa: CASSRQGATINEQFF
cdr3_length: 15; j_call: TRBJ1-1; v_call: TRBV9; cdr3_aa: CASSVVGQGYTEAFF
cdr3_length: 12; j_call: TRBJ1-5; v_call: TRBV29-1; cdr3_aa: CSVGGYNQPQHF
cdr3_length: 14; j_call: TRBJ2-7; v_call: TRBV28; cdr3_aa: CATITPGQTYEQYF
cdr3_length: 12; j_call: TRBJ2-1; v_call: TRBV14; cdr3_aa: CASATFFDEQFF
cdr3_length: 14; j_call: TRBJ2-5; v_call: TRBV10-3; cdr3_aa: CAISRLAGQETQYF
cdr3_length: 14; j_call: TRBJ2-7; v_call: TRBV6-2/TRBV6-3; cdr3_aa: CASSYGGISYEQYF
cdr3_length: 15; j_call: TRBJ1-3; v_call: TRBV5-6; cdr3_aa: CASSVPTGTGNTIYF
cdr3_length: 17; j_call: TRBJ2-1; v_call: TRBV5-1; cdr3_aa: CASSLAGWGMSYNEQFF
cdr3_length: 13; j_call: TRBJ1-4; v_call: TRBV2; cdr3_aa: CASSGQGHEKLFF
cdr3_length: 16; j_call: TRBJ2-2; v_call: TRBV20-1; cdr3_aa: CSARQSSGSNTGELFF
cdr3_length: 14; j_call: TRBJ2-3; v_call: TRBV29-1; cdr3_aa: CSVLAGGSTDTQYF
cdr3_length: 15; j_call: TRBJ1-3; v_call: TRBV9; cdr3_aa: CASSASGTMGNTIYF
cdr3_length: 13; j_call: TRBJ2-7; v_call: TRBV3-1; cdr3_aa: CASSYLRAHEQYF
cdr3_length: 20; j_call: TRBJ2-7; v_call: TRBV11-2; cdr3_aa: CASSFWGLAGKTLLSFEQYF
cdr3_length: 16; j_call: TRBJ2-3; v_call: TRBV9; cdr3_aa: CASSVASGRHTDTQYF
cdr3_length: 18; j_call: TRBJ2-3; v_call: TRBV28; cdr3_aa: CASSRHGLAGGLPDTQYF
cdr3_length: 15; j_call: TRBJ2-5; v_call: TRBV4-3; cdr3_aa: CASSQELGKTETQHF
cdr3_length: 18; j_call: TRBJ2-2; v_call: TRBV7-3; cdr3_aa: CASSLTPTGGVNTGELFF
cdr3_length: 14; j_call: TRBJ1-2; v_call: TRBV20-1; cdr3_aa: CSARLRDTTYGYTF
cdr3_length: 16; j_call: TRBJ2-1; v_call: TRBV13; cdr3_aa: CASSLREGLVNSEQFF
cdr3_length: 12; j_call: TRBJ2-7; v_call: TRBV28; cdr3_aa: CASSLKPYEQYF
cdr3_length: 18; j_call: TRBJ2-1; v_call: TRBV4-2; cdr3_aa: CASSQDLGLAGSYNEQFF
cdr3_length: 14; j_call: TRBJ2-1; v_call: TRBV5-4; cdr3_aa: CASSLGDADNEQFF
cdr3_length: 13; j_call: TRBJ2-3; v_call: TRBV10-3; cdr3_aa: CAIGGQGADTQYF
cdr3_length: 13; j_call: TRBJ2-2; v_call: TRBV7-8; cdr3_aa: CASSPVKSGELFF
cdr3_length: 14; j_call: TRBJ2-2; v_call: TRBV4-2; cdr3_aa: CASSRQQNTGELFF
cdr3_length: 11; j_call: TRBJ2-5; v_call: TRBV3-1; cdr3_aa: CASSQVPDQYF
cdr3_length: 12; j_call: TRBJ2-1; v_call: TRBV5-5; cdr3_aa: CASSRMSREQFF
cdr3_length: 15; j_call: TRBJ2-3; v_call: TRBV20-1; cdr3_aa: CSARIPGLGTDTQYF
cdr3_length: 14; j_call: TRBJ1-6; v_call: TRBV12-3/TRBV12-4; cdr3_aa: CASSLGSGASPLHF
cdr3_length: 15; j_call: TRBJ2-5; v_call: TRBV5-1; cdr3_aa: CASVVTSGRGETQYF
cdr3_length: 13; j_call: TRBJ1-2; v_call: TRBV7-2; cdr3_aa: CASSLEQGFGYTF
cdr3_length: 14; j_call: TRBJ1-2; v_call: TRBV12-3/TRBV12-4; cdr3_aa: CASSLGRRNYGYTF
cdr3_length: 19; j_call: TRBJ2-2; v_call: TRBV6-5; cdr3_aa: CASSSPPLQGPSNTGELFF
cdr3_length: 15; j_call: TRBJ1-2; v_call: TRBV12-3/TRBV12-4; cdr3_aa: CASSLAAEGLNGYTF
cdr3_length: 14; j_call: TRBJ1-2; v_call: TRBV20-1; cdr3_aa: CSARDLRDKGGYTF
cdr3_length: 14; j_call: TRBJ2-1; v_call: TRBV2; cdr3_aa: CASSRASSYNEQFF
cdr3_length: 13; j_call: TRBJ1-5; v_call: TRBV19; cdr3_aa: CASSGTGNQPQHF
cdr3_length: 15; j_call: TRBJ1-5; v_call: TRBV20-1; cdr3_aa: CSARVGGSSNQPQHF
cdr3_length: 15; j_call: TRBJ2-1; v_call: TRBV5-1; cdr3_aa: CASNLGTTLNNEQFF
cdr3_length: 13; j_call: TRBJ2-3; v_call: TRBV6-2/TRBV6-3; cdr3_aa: CASLNQITDTQYF
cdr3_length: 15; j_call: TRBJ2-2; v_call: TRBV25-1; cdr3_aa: CASRRETAYTGELFF
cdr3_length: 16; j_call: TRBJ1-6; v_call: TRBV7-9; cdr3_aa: CASSLEGGDRVSPLHF
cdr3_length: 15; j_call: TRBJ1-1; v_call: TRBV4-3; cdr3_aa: CASSQTFDILTEAFF
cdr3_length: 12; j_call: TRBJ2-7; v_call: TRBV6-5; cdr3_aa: CASSPQGWEQYF
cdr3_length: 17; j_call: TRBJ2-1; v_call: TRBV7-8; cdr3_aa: CASSPPLRYSSYNEQFF
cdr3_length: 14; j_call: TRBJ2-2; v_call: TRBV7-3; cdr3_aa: CASSANRDSGELFF
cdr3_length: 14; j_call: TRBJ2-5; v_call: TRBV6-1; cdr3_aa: CASSEGDRGETQYF